This TCR beta chain was observed in a study of Tregs in tolerant kidney transplant recipients. The study, taken as a whole, reports: Findings come from small patient numbers and require larger validation.

CDR3 length: 13 amino acids. Germline values: CDR1 MNHEY, CDR2 SVGAGI. V shed 5 bases and J shed 5 bases, with 12 bases lying between them. TCRdb keeps only in-frame clones here, not all; method: immunoSEQ multiplex PCR. The sample lists about 240,000 clones, around 81% seen once, with 0.5% to 0.65% in the top ten. To note about this clone: No antigen is known for it.

Thawed PBMCs were FACS-sorted into unstimulated CD4+CD25+CD127- regulatory T cells, CD4+CD25- non-regulatory cells, CD4 and CD8 cells. The specimen sequenced was CD4+ T cells from blood. The TCR comes from a human donor in good health. V is TRBV6-5 and J is TRBJ1-2, with no clear D. The chain's CDR3 is CASSTPRQYGYTF. The CDR3 DNA reads as TGTGCCAGCAGTACGCCCCGGCAATATGGCTACACCTTC.